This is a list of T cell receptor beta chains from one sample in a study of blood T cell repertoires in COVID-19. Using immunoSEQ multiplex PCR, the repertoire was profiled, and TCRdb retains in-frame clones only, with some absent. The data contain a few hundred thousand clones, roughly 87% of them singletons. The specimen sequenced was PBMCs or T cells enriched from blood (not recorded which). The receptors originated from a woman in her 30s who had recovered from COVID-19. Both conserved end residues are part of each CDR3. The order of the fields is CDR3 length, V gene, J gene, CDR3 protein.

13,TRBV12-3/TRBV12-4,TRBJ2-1,CASSPSSYNEQFF
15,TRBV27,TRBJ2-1,CASSPLAGVYNEQFF
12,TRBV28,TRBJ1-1,CASYLFETEAFF
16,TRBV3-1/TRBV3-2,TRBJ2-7,CASSQWGSGGSYEQYF
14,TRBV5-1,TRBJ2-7,CASSQVTGSDEQYF
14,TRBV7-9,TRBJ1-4,CASSSPGGDEKLFF
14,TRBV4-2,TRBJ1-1,CASSQGTANTEAFF
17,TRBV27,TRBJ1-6,CASSLEGQGLIDSPLHF
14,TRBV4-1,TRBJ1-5,CASSRQGNNQPQHF
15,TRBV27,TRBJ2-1,CASSYWDRGANEQFF
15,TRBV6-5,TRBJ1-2,CASSKPRDRENGYTF
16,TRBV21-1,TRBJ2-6,CASSKGGGVGANVLTF
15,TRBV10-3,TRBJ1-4,CAISGTSSTNEKLFF
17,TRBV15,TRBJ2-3,CATSRDDPAGVGDTQYF
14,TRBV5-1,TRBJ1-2,CASREGTFNYGYTF
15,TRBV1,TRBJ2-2,CTSRASGSHTGELFF
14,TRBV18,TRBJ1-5,CASSPPGGNQPQHF
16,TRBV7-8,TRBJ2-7,CASSPKLSGANDEQYF
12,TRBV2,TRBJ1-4,CASLRANEKLFF
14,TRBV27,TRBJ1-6,CASSPGADNSPLHF
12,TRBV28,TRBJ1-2,CASGRGQEGYTF
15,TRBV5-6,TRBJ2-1,CASSLGTDSYNEQFF
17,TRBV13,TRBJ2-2,CASSFLPRQGNTGELFF
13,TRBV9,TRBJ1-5,CASGQGGNQPQHF
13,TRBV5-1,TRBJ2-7,CASRTPGSYEQYF
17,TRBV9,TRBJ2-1,CASSEGTSGAPYNEQFF
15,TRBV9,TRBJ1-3,CASSGGPSSGNTIYF
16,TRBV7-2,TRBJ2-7,CASSLPLINSPDEQYF
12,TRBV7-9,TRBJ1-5,CASRQGDQPQHF
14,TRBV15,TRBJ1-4,CATSLLGLDEKLFF
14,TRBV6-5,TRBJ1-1,CASSPGHLNTEAFF
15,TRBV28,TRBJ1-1,CASSSWTGTNTEAFF
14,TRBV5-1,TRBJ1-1,CASSYNAQNTEAFF
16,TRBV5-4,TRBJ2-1,CASSLRTGGDYNEQFF
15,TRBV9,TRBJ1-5,CASSAQGAFNQPQHF
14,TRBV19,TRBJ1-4,CASSTDRGSEKLFF
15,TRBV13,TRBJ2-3,CASSPGLAVTDTQYF
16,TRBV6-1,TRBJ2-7,CASSEVFGGVIYEQYF
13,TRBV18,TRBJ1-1,CASSPTGGTEAFF
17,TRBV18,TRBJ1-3,CASSSLGTESSGNTIYF
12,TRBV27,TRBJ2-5,CASSFFGETQYF
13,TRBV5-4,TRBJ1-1,CASSLGGTGEAFF
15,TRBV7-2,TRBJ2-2,CASRRARTNTGELFF